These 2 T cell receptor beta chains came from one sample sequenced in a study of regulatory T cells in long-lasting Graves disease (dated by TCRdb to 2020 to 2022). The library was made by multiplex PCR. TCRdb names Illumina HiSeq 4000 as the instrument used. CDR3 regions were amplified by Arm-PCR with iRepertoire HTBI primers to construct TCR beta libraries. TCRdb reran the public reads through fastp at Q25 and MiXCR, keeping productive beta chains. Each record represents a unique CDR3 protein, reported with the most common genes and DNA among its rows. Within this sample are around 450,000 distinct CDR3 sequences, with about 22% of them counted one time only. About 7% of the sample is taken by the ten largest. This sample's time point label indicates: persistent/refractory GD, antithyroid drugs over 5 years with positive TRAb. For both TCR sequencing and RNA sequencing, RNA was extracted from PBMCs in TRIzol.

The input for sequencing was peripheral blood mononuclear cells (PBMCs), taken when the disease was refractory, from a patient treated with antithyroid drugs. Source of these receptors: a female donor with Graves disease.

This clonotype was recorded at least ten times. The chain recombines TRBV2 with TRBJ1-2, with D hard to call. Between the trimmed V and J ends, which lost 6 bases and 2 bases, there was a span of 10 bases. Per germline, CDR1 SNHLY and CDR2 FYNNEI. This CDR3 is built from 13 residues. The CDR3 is CASRGWGNYGYTF. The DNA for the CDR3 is TGTGCCAGCAGGGGGTGGGGAAACTATGGCTACACCTTC.

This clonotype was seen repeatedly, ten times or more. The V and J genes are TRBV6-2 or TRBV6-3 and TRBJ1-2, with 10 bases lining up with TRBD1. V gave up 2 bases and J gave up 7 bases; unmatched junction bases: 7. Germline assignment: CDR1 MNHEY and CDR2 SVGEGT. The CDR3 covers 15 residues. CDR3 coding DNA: TGTGCCAGCAGTTACGTCGGGACAGGGGCCCCTGGCTACACCTTC. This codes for CASSYVGTGAPGYTF.